This record covers a single TCR beta chain. This clone's antigen is unknown. Base qualities are not at hand, and no much larger clone is one base apart. The record originates from a study of T cells in Graves' hyperthyroidism and ophthalmopathy (dated 2019 in TCRdb). Regarding the study in general: Peripheral blood was collected at initial diagnosis, before any treatment. Prospective prediction of ophthalmopathy was tested in an independent validation cohort consisting of fewer than 20 hyperthyroidism patients and approximately 16 patients who later progressed to ophthalmopathy. The paper describes TCR Vbeta CDR3 sequencing of fewer than 150 peripheral blood samples, made up of under 50 ophthalmopathy patients, 70 to 75 hyperthyroidism patients and roughly 17 progressor patients. A discovery cohort of about a hundred patients, about 40 with Graves' ophthalmopathy and about 58 with stable Graves' hyperthyroidism, was used to find distinguishing TCR V-J signatures. For training and testing, the approximately 92 patients in the discovery cohort were randomly divided in a 7:3 ratio. Thyroid tissue and blood T-cell repertoires from about six Graves' hyperthyroidism patients were also compared in the study. After sampling, hyperthyroidism patients received methimazole starting at 30 mg daily, and ophthalmopathy patients received high-dose intravenous methylprednisolone. General conclusions and limits of the study: Most expanded thyroid clonotypes (frequency above 0.001) were also found in blood, which suggests that blood repertoires may mirror thyroid immune responses. In validation, the model predicted progression to ophthalmopathy a median of around six months before onset, with around 70% sensitivity and 72.22% specificity. No statistical method was used to fix the sample size in advance, and group allocation was not hidden from the investigators. A 13 V-J signature model separated ophthalmopathy from stable hyperthyroidism, with roughly 88% sensitivity and 81% to 82% specificity in cross-validation and 80%/75% in testing.

Stable Graves' hyperthyroidism was defined as the absence of progression to ophthalmopathy over 18 months of follow-up. Hyperthyroidism patients were aged 18 to 65 years and newly diagnosed, with disease duration of less than 2 months. Patients with uncontrolled infections, other autoimmune diseases, pregnancy or lactation were excluded. Clinical symptoms, serum thyroxine and TRAb, thyroid ultrasound, and orbital computed tomography formed the basis for the diagnoses. PBMCs were separated from under 11 ml of fresh peripheral blood using Ficoll-Paque density gradient centrifugation. Trizol reagent was used to extract total RNA, and RNA quality was then checked on an Agilent 2100 Bioanalyzer. The TCR beta CDR3 regions were amplified from the RNA transcripts. The TCR CDR3 was subjected to a first round of RT-PCR using the HTBI primer set and the Qiagen OneStep RT-PCR kit. Libraries were constructed in a second round of multiplex PCR, after which size selection and purification were performed. Libraries were sequenced paired-end with 100 bp reads on an Illumina HiSeq2000. Per the authors' processing: SOAPnuke was used to process the raw data, removing reads that contained adapters or uncalled bases, had a mean Phred below 15, or lacked an exact match to the constant primer or identifier. COPE v1.2.5 was used to merge high-quality paired reads, and clonotypes were defined as unique nucleotide sequences. MiTCR v1.1 was used to align the clonotypes against IMGT TRBV, TRBD and TRBJ reference segments. Analysis was restricted to V-J combinations with a frequency above 0.0001, which covered roughly 99% of repertoires. A TCS score was defined as the ratio between F50 (clonal expansion) and ExV (chaos), using BLOSUM62-based TCRdist between CDR3 peptides within each V-J. Welch's t-statistics and random forest reduced 514 V-J features to fewer than 15, which were used in a naive Bayes classifier (R e1071). The similarity between thyroid and blood repertoires was quantified using the Morisita-Horn index. TCRdb trimmed the raw reads at Q25, called clones with MiXCR and kept productive beta chains. One record per CDR3 amino acid sequence lists the most common genes and DNA. What appears here as the V and J calls and clone size reflects TCRdb's work, not the paper's. Within this sample are nearly 750,000 distinct CDR3 sequences, with about a third of them counted one time only. The ten biggest clones cover roughly 31% of the sample.

Including cysteine and phenylalanine, the CDR3 has 13 amino acids. CDR3 DNA only is kept here, 39 bases in frame from base 1. In the germline V gene, CDR1 corresponds to SGHRS and CDR2 to YFSETQ. The trim is 5 bases for V and 10 bases for J, with a gap of 18 bases between the germline ends. The sequencing input was blood. The chain couples TRBV5-1 to TRBJ2-5; TRBD2 is a weak D gene call, 5 bases matching. This sequence was found in a woman between 40 and 50 years old with Graves' hyperthyroidism. The CDR3 region: CASSGLVYGSQYF. The DNA sequence is TGCGCCAGCAGTGGCCTCGTCTATGGGAGCCAGTACTTC.